This T cell receptor beta chain was retrieved from a study of cytomegalovirus exposure and HLA in healthy donors (dated by TCRdb to the late 2010s). As for the study more broadly: In an earlier analysis of around 540 of the donors, approximately 260 Gb of sequence data and approximately 100 million unique TCR beta sequences from 150 million to 200 million T cells were reported. The T cell repertoires of some 700 subjects were profiled by immunosequencing and related to cytomegalovirus serostatus. The later analysis used no new phenotypic data to find candidate immune exposures, relying instead on TCR beta sequences and their occurrence across donors. Roughly 300 gigabases of sequencing data and 70 million to 100 million unique TCR sequences made up an early release that covered fewer than 650 HLA-typed donors. Every discovery cohort repertoire had been produced on one sequencing platform. Four or five DR-DQ haplotypes were handled as single units for association and clustering because linkage in the cohort was strong. To predict cytomegalovirus infection status, the study combined high-throughput TCR immunosequencing, statistical association of individual TCRs with disease status, and machine learning. In addition to the first cohort of 666 subjects, a separate validation cohort of under 150 different subjects was used. A later genetic analysis used genome-wide SNP genotypes for 398 of the 666 donors, treating that subset as a discovery cohort. Class I and class II HLA loci were covered by the typing at four-digit resolution. The number of typed donors differed by locus: roughly 629-640 for A, B, C, DRB1 and DQB1; approximately 530 for DQA1; over 600 for DPA1; and approximately 450 for DPB1. Among the roughly 400 genotyped donors, around 81% belonged to the genetic ancestry cluster associated with self-reported Caucasian donors. An earlier analysis of several hundred of the donors used high-throughput TCR beta sequencing to judge whether each TCR beta V gene segment behaved as functional or pseudogenic. Across about 380 genotyped donors of the cohort, an average of 235,054 unique TCR beta nucleotide sequences per donor were sequenced, and roughly a sixth of those sequences were non-productive. In a later analysis, previously published TCR beta repertoires from 666 donors were re-analyzed and high-resolution HLA genotyping was added so that TCR occurrence patterns could be studied. Donor age, sex, ethnicity and CMV serostatus were collected together with the repertoire data. The study aimed to test whether signatures of past pathogen exposure could be identified by cataloging public T cell receptors.

In total, roughly 710 healthy bone marrow donors made up the cohort. At the time of sampling, every cohort member was nominally healthy, though immune exposures that went unrecorded were likely present. The donor tested CMV seronegative, placing the donor among the 352 seronegative members of the cohort. A peripheral blood sample was collected from each donor, and TCR beta sequencing was performed on peripheral blood mononuclear cells. The Qiagen DNeasy Blood Extraction Kit was used to extract genomic DNA from the blood cell samples. Relative to germline, V is 5 bases shorter and J is 0 bases shorter, with 8 bases between their ends. The CDR3 measures 15 amino acids from cysteine to phenylalanine. The retained sequence is limited to the CDR3, 45 bases, with the frame set at the first base. CDR1 is given as SGHTA and CDR2 as FQGNSA, both from the germline V gene. Here is what the overall study found, with its caveats: Correlated functional status among segregating V segments might reflect linkage disequilibrium, but an unknown experimental factor could not be ruled out. Only TCR beta chains were sequenced in this cohort, and the absence of alpha or paired-chain data limited detectable features. Because counts were too low, around 17 rarely observed V segments, including chromosome 9 orphons, were left out of the earlier analysis of approximately 580 of the donors. A later analysis found that TCR association rates varied across HLA loci, with DRB1 alleles showing the most associated TCRs and HLA-C alleles the fewest. According to a later analysis, most CMV-associated TCR beta chains appeared to be HLA-restricted, and the HLA associations seemed to be driven largely by CMV exposure. Some IMGT-functional V segments, including TRBV6-2 and TRBV6-3, could not be distinguished by the 87-base-pair reads and were therefore excluded. The only immune exposure information available for the cohort was CMV serostatus. A further reported finding was that TCR beta sequences accurately predicted the HLA-A and HLA-B alleles for most subjects in the first cohort. A later analysis reported that several top co-occurrence clusters appeared linked to parvovirus B19, influenza, CMV and Epstein-Barr virus. A later genetic analysis reported fewer N-insertions in productive TCRs among donors in an Asian-associated ancestry cluster than the roughly 720-donor mean. Compared with equally common non-associated chains, HLA-associated TCR beta chains in a later analysis were more clonally expanded and had lower generation probabilities. The presence/absence analyses assumed that sequencing depth was roughly uniform across donors, and that assumption may not be true. A later analysis associated 16,951 TCR beta sequences with specific HLA alleles at a false discovery rate of 0.05. Assigning TCR associations to individual alleles was difficult when HLA alleles, especially DR and DQ, strongly co-occurred. An association between a missense DCLRE1C variant and V-gene and J-gene trimming of TCR beta chains was found in a later genetic analysis and replicated in an independent cohort. Because some donors lacked HLA typing at each locus, the association tests relied only on the typed subset. It was suggested by the authors that the approach could potentially be generalized to other disease states and immunological phenotypes. In the study, around 160 TCR beta chains were listed as associated with cytomegalovirus. In an earlier analysis of under 600 of the donors, most TCR beta V segments were observed in productive rearrangements about 90% or about 30% of the time, broadly matching IMGT annotations. A cluster of highly shared sequence variants was judged likely to represent a technical artifact of the sequencing pipeline. Most TCR sequences were observed very rarely across donors, whereas some public TCRs were present in many individuals. In both the original and validation cohorts, the classifier was reported to diagnose cytomegalovirus status with high specificity and sensitivity. In vitro tests confirmed that a few of the cytomegalovirus-associated TCR beta chains recognize cytomegalovirus antigens.

The protocol used for the library was the immunoSEQ multiplex PCR assay. For the multiplex PCR, a mixture combining 60 forward primers for TCR Vbeta segments and 13 reverse primers for TCR Jbeta segments was used. The CDR3 region of rearranged TCR beta genes was amplified from genomic DNA by a multiplex PCR assay. Amplified TCR beta libraries were sequenced as 87-base-pair reads on the Illumina HiSeq System. The original methods were these. A later analysis counted tens of millions of unique TCR beta chains across the 650 to 800 repertoires, and 9.5 million to 11 million of these chains were shared by at least two donors. Raw reads were error-corrected and collapsed into unique sequences with a nearest-neighbor algorithm that merged closely related sequences to remove PCR and sequencing errors. V, D and J gene segments were assigned by aligning CDR3 sequences to IMGT reference sequences. For a sequence to be retained, at least a six-nucleotide match to both a V gene segment and a J gene segment was required. Rearrangements were classified as productive when the CDR3 lacked stop codons and remained in frame with V and J, and all other rearrangements were classified as non-productive. Following IMGT convention, CDR3 was defined as the stretch from the second conserved V-encoded cysteine to the conserved J-encoded phenylalanine. Sequences without an unambiguous match to a single V gene segment were excluded from the earlier analysis of about 640 of the donors. In an earlier analysis of approximately 560 of the donors, a V segment was called functional when productive rearrangements were above 56.7%, and segregating when the standard deviation between donors exceeded 5%. A statistical classification framework was developed to diagnose cytomegalovirus status using the catalog of TCR beta chain sequences. A later analysis assigned V and J genes by comparing TCR nucleotide sequences with IMGT/GENE-DB human TR gene sequences. Using the TCRdist pipeline, a later analysis assigned CDR3 sequences along with most-parsimonious VDJ recombination scenarios. In a later analysis, each TCR beta chain was defined by its CDR3 amino acid sequence together with its V-gene family, and reads without a unique V-gene family were excluded. As a way to deal with suspected cross-contamination and a sequencing artifact, a later analysis dropped approximately 590 nucleotide sequences that were highly shared and had low generation probability. For each public chain, a later analysis derived a clonal expansion index from normalized ranks of inferred template counts within each repertoire. A later analysis computed generation probabilities with a VDJ recombination model fitted to out-of-frame rearrangements, and checked the results against IGoR. A later analysis scored TCR-TCR, TCR-HLA and TCR-CMV co-occurrence with hypergeometric tests, applying a repertoire-size bias correction to TCR pairs. False discovery rates were estimated in a later analysis by permuting HLA or CMV assignments 20 times. In a later analysis, co-occurring TCRs were grouped using DBSCAN, and TCRdist sequence similarity was added for clustering within HLA-allele-positive subsets. Repertoires with fewer than 30,000 or more than 120,000 public chains, plus five repertoires with anomalous nucleotide sharing, were excluded from co-occurrence clustering. TCRdb stores this immuneACCESS table with in-frame sequences only. Part of the clones is absent; in the studies checked, under half of the shortfall reflects unresolved V genes, and no reason is known for the rest. V and J calls plus clone size are reproduced from that table; the DNA served to infer D and trimming. The table kept for this sample lists about 120,000 clones. Jointly, the top ten make up about 4% of the sample.

A note on this clone: It has no known antigen specificity.

The sequenced material came from PBMCs. This TCR derives from a man aged 30 to 45 in good health and CMV-seronegative. This chain is built from TRBV7-2 and TRBJ1-6, with the D gene too uncertain to name. The bases read TGTGCCAGCAGCCTCGTGAGCTCCTATAATTCACCCCTCCACTTT. It specifies CASSLVSSYNSPLHF.